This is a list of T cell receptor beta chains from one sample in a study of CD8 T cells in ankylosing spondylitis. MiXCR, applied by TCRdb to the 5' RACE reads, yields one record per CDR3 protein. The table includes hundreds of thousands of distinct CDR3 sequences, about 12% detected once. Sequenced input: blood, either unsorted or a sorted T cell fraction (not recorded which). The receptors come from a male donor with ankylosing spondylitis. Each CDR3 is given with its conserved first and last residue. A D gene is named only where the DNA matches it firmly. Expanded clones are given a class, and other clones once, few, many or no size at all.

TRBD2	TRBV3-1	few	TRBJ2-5	CASSQSGSGGGETQYF	TGTGCCAGCAGCCAATCAGGCTCGGGAGGGGGAGAGACCCAGTACTTC
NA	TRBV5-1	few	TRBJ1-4	CASSKDSGDEKLFF	TGCGCCAGCAGTAAGGACAGCGGCGATGAAAAACTGTTTTTT
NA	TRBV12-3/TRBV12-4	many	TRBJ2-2	CASSLYRTSPNTGELFF	TGTGCCAGCAGTTTATATCGGACATCCCCGAACACCGGGGAGCTGTTTTTT
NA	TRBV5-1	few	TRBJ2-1	CASSLAPQGQEYEQFF	TGCGCCAGCAGCTTGGCGCCACAGGGTCAGGAGTATGAGCAGTTCTTC
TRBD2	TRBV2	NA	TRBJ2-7	CASRGVLAGGLYEQYF	TGTGCCAGCAGGGGAGTTCTAGCGGGAGGTCTTTACGAGCAGTACTTC
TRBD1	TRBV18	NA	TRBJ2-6	CASSPSGQGDSGANVLTF	TGTGCCAGCTCACCCTCGGGACAGGGAGATTCTGGGGCCAACGTCCTGACTTTC
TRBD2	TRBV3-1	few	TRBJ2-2	CASSRSGGSGAGELFF	TGTGCCAGCAGCCGGAGCGGGGGTAGTGGTGCCGGGGAGCTGTTTTTT
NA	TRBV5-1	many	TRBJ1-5	CASSWGPYSNQPQHF	TGCGCCAGCAGCTGGGGGCCCTATAGCAATCAGCCCCAGCATTTT
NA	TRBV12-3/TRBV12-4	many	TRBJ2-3	CASSLGLQDTQYF	TGTGCCAGCAGTCTGGGACTGCAAGATACGCAGTATTTT
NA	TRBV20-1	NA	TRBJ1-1	CSASRRVNTEAFF	TGCAGTGCTAGTCGCAGGGTGAACACTGAAGCTTTCTTT
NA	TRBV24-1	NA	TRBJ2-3	CATSDPVVTDTQYF	TGTGCCACCAGTGATCCTGTAGTGACAGATACGCAGTATTTT
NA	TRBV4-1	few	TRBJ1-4	CASSQDTRPTYEKLFF	TGCGCCAGCAGCCAGGATACCAGGCCGACTTATGAAAAACTGTTTTTT
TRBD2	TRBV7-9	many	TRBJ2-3	CASGASGPDTQYF	TGTGCCAGCGGGGCTAGCGGGCCAGATACGCAGTATTTT
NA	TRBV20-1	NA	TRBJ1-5	CSARGRTDNQPQHF	TGCAGTGCTAGAGGGCGGACGGATAATCAGCCCCAGCATTTT
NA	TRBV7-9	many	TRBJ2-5	CASSLETQYF	TGTGCCAGCAGCTTAGAGACCCAGTACTTC
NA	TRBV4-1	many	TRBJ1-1	CASSLHSTANTEAFF	TGCGCCAGCAGCTTACATTCGACCGCAAACACTGAAGCTTTCTTT
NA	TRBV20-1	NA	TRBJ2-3	CSARATGTDTQYF	TGCAGTGCTAGAGCTACGGGAACAGATACGCAGTATTTT
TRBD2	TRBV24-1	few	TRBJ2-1	CATSLPSRGSGKGNEQFF	TGTGCCACCAGTCTCCCCTCGCGGGGTAGCGGGAAAGGCAATGAGCAGTTCTTC
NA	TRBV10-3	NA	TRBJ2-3	CAISEELRRADTQYF	TGTGCCATCAGTGAGGAACTGAGGCGGGCAGATACGCAGTATTTT
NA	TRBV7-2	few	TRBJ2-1	CASSPGTTGNEQFF	TGTGCCAGCAGCCCGGGGACGACGGGCAATGAGCAGTTCTTC
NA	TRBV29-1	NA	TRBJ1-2	CSVRPLARDGGYTF	TGCAGCGTTCGGCCACTGGCCAGGGACGGTGGCTACACCTTC
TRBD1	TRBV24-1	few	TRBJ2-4	CATSDGGTGGGIQYF	TGTGCCACCAGTGATGGCGGGACAGGGGGCGGCATTCAGTACTTC
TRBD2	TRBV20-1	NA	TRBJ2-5	CSARDKVSGRAWTQYF	TGCAGTGCTAGAGATAAGGTCAGCGGGAGGGCCTGGACCCAGTACTTC